These 24 T cell receptor beta chains came from one sample sequenced in a study of cytomegalovirus exposure and HLA in healthy donors. The primer mix had 60 Vbeta and 13 Jbeta primers. The method was immunoSEQ multiplex PCR; TCRdb's version includes in-frame clones alone and lacks a portion of them. The sample holds 120,000 or so clones; around 72% are singletons and the top ten take less than 4.5%. The sample taken for sequencing was PBMCs. All receptors come from a man aged 30-40 years in good health and CMV-seronegative.

The chain has TRBV30 and TRBJ1-4; the match to TRBD1 covers 9 bases. V shed 4 bases and J 12 bases; nucleotides not matched to a gene: 12. CDR3 size: 14 residues. Germline assignment: CDR1 GTSNPN and CDR2 SVGIG (reference sequence). CDR3 nucleotides: TGTGCCTGGAATACCGGGACAGGGTTTGGGCAACTGTTTTTT. This translates into CAWNTGTGFGQLFF. The whole variable domain, remainder taken from reference TRBV30 and TRBJ1-4, is SQTIHQWPATLVQPVGSPLSLECTVEGTSNPNLYWYRQAAGRGLQLLFYSVGIGQISSEVPQNLSASRPQDRQFILSSKKLLLSDSGFYLCAWNTGTGFGQLFFGSGTQLSVL.

The gene calls are TRBV29-1 and TRBJ1-2; the match to TRBD1 covers 8 bases. J gave up 7 bases and V 3 bases, and 7 bases lay outside the gene matches. The CDR3 has 13 amino acids. The germline V gene encodes CDR1 SQVTM and CDR2 ANQGSEA. The DNA for the CDR3 is TGCAGCGTTGAGGAGCAGGGGGCTCCTGGCTACACCTTC. Translated: CSVEEQGAPGYTF. Full variable domain (rest looked up from reference TRBV29-1 and TRBJ1-2): SAVISQKPSRDICQRGTSLTIQCQVDSQVTMMFWYRQQPGQSLTLIATANQGSEATYESGFVIDKFPISRPNLTFSTLTVSNMSPEDSSIYLCSVEEQGAPGYTFGSGTRLTVV.

This sequence joins TRBV7-2 and TRBJ2-2; a weak D match, TRBD1 (6 bases). Trimming removed 5 bases at V and 9 bases at J, with 19 bases between. This CDR3 region has 15 residues. Germline CDR1 and CDR2: SGHTA and FQGNSA. As DNA, the CDR3 is TGTGCCAGCAGCCCAGGACAGCCCCTCGGCCGGGAGCTGTTTTTT. Translated, it gives CASSPGQPLGRELFF. Full variable domain (remainder filled in from reference TRBV7-2 and TRBJ2-2): GAGVSQSPSNKVTEKGKDVELRCDPISGHTALYWYRQSLGQGLEFLIYFQGNSAPDKSGLPSDRFSAERTGGSVSTLTIQRTQQEDSAVYLCASSPGQPLGRELFFGEGSRLTVL.

The chain combines TRBV6-5 with TRBJ2-1, with 7 bases matching TRBD2. Germline V gives CDR1 MNHEY, CDR2 SVGAGI. Unmatched junction bases numbered 5, after V lost 5 bases and J lost 4 bases. This CDR3 has 14 amino acids. The chain's CDR3 is CASSIWREYNEQFF. The CDR3 DNA reads as TGTGCCAGCAGTATCTGGCGGGAGTACAATGAGCAGTTCTTC.

The gene calls are TRBV4-1 and TRBJ1-3, with TRBD1 identical over 7 bases. Germline V gene data show CDR1 as MGHRA and CDR2 as YSYEKL. The CDR3 contains 15 residues. With V trimmed by 4 bases and J by 0 bases, 3 bases remained unmatched. CDR3 sequence reads: CASSPDRRSGNTIYF. The CDR3 DNA follows: TGCGCCAGCAGCCCGGACAGGCGCTCTGGAAACACCATATATTTT.

The gene calls are TRBV5-1 and TRBJ2-2; tentative D call: TRBD1 (5 bases). Germline CDR1 and CDR2: SGHRS and YFSETQ. V lost 2 bases and J 6 bases, leaving 17 bases between the germline ends. This CDR3 spans 16 amino acids. CDR3 coding DNA: TGCGCCAGCAGCTTCCTACTGGTCAGGGATGCCGGGGAGCTGTTTTTT. This codes for CASSFLLVRDAGELFF.

V usage is TRBV7-9 and J usage is TRBJ2-2; D is perhaps TRBD1 (6 bases). This CDR3 comprises 18 residues. V dropped 1 base and J dropped 4 bases, with 19 bases sitting between them. Germline values: CDR1 SEHNR, CDR2 FQNEAQ (reference sequence). CDR3 protein: CASSLGGFEGVGTGELFF. Written as DNA, the CDR3 is TGTGCCAGCAGCTTAGGGGGTTTTGAGGGGGTGGGCACCGGGGAGCTGTTTTTT.

The chain employs TRBV6-1 and TRBJ2-7; 12 bases are a match to TRBD1. V gave up 3 bases and J gave up 6 bases; unmatched junction bases: 6. The germline V gene has CDR1 MNHNS and CDR2 SASEGT. This CDR3 has 15 amino acids. The CDR3 loop reads CASSDPGQGAAEQYF. The CDR3 DNA reads TGTGCCAGCAGTGACCCGGGACAGGGGGCCGCCGAGCAGTACTTC.

This clone was found a few times. The V call is TRBV7-9, the J call TRBJ1-5; D is uncertain. CDR3 length: 15 amino acids. The V end lost 0 bases, the J end lost 0 bases, and 6 bases lay between the germline ends. Germline CDR1 and CDR2: SEHNR and FQNEAQ (reference sequence). The chain's CDR3 is CASSLAGVSNQPQHF. The CDR3 DNA sequence: TGTGCCAGCAGCTTAGCCGGGGTTAGCAATCAGCCCCAGCATTTT.

The V and J genes are TRBV4-3 and TRBJ2-7, with D possibly TRBD2 on 5 matching bases. The CDR3 loop spans 13 amino acids. The V and J ends lost 0 bases and 5 bases respectively, with 8 bases between them. Germline CDR1 is LGHNA and CDR2 is YSLEER. DNA of the CDR3: TGCGCCAGCAGCCAAGATGCCGGGGACGAGCAGTACTTC. Translation: CASSQDAGDEQYF.

This clone has just a few counts. This chain links TRBV27 with TRBJ1-5, with TRBD1 matching over 7 bases. CDR3 length equals 15 residues. J gave up 1 base and V 5 bases, and 5 bases lay outside the gene matches. Germline V gene sequence: CDR1 MNHEY, CDR2 SMNVEV (reference sequence). CDR3 nucleotides: TGTGCCAGCAGTCCCCAGGGGGGAAGCAATCAGCCCCAGCATTTT. This encodes CASSPQGGSNQPQHF.

V usage is TRBV7-2 and J usage is TRBJ1-5; D possibly corresponds to TRBD1 (5 bases). V dropped 6 bases and J dropped 5 bases, with 11 bases sitting between them. CDR3 length: 13 amino acids. The germline V gene encodes CDR1 SGHTA and CDR2 FQGNSA. DNA of the CDR3: TGTGCCAGCAGTTTCTCCAGGGATCAGCCCCAGCATTTT. Protein product: CASSFSRDQPQHF.

The chain combines TRBV30 with TRBJ1-1; 9 positions match TRBD1. The CDR3 has 17 amino acids. V was pared by 5 bases and J by 0 bases, with 13 bases of the junction left unmatched. CDR1 GTSNPN and CDR2 SVGIG come from the germline V gene (reference sequence). In DNA, the CDR3 is TGTGCCTGGGGAGCCGGGACAGGGAGGTCGATGAACACTGAAGCTTTCTTT. Translated, it gives CAWGAGTGRSMNTEAFF.

The V gene is TRBV4-3, the J gene TRBJ2-6; D possibly corresponds to TRBD1 (6 bases). Germline CDR1 reads LGHNA; CDR2 reads YSLEER. CDR3 size: 20 residues. V lost 5 bases and J lost 0, with 23 bases in between. Written as DNA, the CDR3 is TGCGCCAGCAGCGTACACATTACACGGGACAACTTCTCTGGGGCCAACGTCCTGACTTTC. Its protein is CASSVHITRDNFSGANVLTF.

This clone was seen only once. The chain couples TRBV19 to TRBJ2-1; a possible D gene is TRBD2 (5 bases). Trimming pared 5 bases from V and 7 bases from J, leaving 12 bases between. CDR1 LNHDA and CDR2 SQIVND come from the germline V gene (reference sequence). The CDR3 extends over 13 amino acids. Here the CDR3 reads CASSRLSVNEQFF. The DNA of the CDR3 is TGTGCCAGTAGTCGACTAAGTGTAAATGAGCAGTTCTTC. Based on the CDR3 plus reference TRBV19 and TRBJ2-1, the full variable domain is DGGITQSPKYLFRKEGQNVTLSCEQNLNHDAMYWYRQDPGQGLRLIYYSQIVNDFQKGDIAEGYSVSREKKESFPLTVTSAQKNPTAFYLCASSRLSVNEQFFGPGTRLTVL.

In the case of this clone: The sample carries other DNA sequences with the same CDR3. This chain joins TRBV7-6 and TRBJ2-5, with 9 bases that match TRBD1. Per the germline V gene, CDR1 is SGHVS and CDR2 is FNYEAQ. CDR3 length equals 14 residues. V shed 4 bases, J shed 6 bases, and the junction held 6 bases outside the gene matches. Here the CDR3 reads CASSSGTGRKTQYF. The CDR3 nucleotides read TGTGCCAGCAGCTCGGGGACAGGGAGGAAGACCCAGTACTTC.

This clone was detected a few times. The genes are TRBV19 and TRBJ1-1; 7 bases line up with TRBD1. Germline values: CDR1 LNHDA, CDR2 SQIVND (reference sequence). This CDR3 is 16 amino acids long. With V trimmed by 6 bases and J by 3 bases, 13 bases remained unmatched. The CDR3 DNA reads TGTGCCAGTAGGGCACTACAGGGGAGAGGCCACACTGAAGCTTTCTTT. Its protein is CASRALQGRGHTEAFF.

The J gene is TRBJ2-7, the V gene TRBV11-3; D uncertain. The CDR3 loop spans 15 amino acids. Germline V lookup: CDR1 SGHNT, CDR2 YENEEA. Between the trimmed V and J ends, which lost 7 bases and 1 base, there was a span of 17 bases. This chain's CDR3 is CASNNTVAPSYEQYF. The DNA for the CDR3 is TGTGCCAGCAACAATACAGTGGCTCCTTCCTACGAGCAGTACTTC.

The chain couples TRBV18 to TRBJ2-1, with D perhaps matching TRBD2 (6 bases). The germline gives CDR1 KGHSH, CDR2 LQKENI. Trimming stripped 3 bases from V and 2 bases from J, with 8 bases between. The CDR3 extends over 14 amino acids. CDR3 sequence: CASSPSGPYNEQFF. In DNA form, the CDR3 reads TGTGCCAGCTCACCGAGCGGGCCCTACAATGAGCAGTTCTTC.

This clone was seen a handful of times. The rearrangement uses TRBV11-2 and TRBJ1-2; possibly TRBD1 for D (6 bases). CDR1 and CDR2 (germline): SGHAT, FQNNGV. The CDR3 contains 12 residues. Trimming pared 4 bases from V and 6 bases from J, leaving 9 bases between. The CDR3 nucleotides read TGTGCCAGCAGCTCAGGGGTAGATGGCTACACCTTC. This translates into CASSSGVDGYTF.

This clone came up a few times. V and J are TRBV21-1 and TRBJ1-6. TRBV21-1 is assigned pseudogene status. The CDR3 loop spans 19 amino acids. CDR3 nucleotides: TGTGCCAGCAGCCTATCCGCTATTGGGGGGACGACCTATAATTCACCCCTCCACTTT. It translates to CASSLSAIGGTTYNSPLHF.

This chain joins TRBV5-1 and TRBJ2-3; tentatively, D is TRBD1 (5 bases). The CDR3 covers 15 residues. Germline CDR1 SGHRS, CDR2 YFSETQ. Between the trimmed V and J ends, which lost 0 bases and 3 bases, there was a span of 11 bases. The DNA for the CDR3 is TGCGCCAGCAGCTTGGCCAGGGTTTCGACAGATACGCAGTATTTT. Translation: CASSLARVSTDTQYF.

The chain couples TRBV10-1 to TRBJ2-3; TRBD2 agrees at 10 bases. V dropped 4 bases and J dropped 5; count of bases not matched to a gene: 6. The germline gives CDR1 WNHNN, CDR2 SYGVQD (reference sequence). The CDR3 totals 15 residues. The CDR3 sequence: CASSVLSGGGDTQYF. CDR3 nucleotides: TGCGCCAGCAGTGTCCTGAGCGGGGGGGGAGATACGCAGTATTTT.

The chain is built from TRBV7-9 and TRBJ1-1; no reliable D call. The V and J ends lost 5 bases and 7 bases respectively, with 8 bases between them. Germline-derived CDR1 and CDR2 are SEHNR and FQNEAQ (reference sequence). The length of the CDR3 is 11 residues. The CDR3 region has the DNA TGTGCCAGCAGCCGCGCGGGTGAAGCTTTCTTT. It encodes CASSRAGEAFF.